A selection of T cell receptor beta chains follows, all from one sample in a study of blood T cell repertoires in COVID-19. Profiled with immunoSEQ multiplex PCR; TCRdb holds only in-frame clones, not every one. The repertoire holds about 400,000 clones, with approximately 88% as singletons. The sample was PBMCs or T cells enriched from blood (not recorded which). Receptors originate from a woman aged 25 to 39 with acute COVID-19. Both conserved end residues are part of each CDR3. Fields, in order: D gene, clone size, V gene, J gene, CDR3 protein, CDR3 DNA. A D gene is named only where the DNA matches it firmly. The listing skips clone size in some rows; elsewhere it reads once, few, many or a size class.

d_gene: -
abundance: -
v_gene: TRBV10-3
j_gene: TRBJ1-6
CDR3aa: CAISETDSPLHF
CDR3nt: TGTGCCATCAGTGAAACAGATTCACCCCTCCACTTT

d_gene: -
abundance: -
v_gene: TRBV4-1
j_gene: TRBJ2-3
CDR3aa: CASSQDHLASQYF
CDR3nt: TGCGCCAGCAGCCAAGATCACTTAGCCTCGCAGTATTTT

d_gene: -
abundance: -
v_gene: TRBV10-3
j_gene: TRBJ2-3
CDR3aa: CAISVGTFDTQYF
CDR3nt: TGTGCCATCAGTGTTGGGACTTTCGATACGCAGTATTTT

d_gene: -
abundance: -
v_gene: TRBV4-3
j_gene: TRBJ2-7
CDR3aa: CASSQEEGRRYEQYF
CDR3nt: TGCGCCAGCAGCCAAGAGGAAGGGAGGCGCTACGAGCAGTACTTC

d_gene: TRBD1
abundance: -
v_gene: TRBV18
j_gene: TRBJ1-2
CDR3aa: CASSDKQGVAGYTF
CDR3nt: TGTGCCAGCTCAGATAAACAGGGGGTAGCTGGCTACACCTTC

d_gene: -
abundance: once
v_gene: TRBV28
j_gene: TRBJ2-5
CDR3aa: CASSLFPSQETQYF
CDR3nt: TGTGCCAGCAGTTTATTCCCCTCCCAAGAGACCCAGTACTTC

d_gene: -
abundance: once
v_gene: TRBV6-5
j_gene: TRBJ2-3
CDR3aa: CASEWGGTDTQYF
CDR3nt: TGTGCCAGCGAGTGGGGGGGCACAGATACGCAGTATTTT

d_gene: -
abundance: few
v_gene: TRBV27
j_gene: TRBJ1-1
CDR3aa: CASGSTGGARSEAFF
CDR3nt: TGTGCCAGCGGGAGTACTGGGGGGGCGCGATCTGAAGCTTTCTTT

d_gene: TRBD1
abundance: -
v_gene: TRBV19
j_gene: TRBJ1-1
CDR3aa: CASSVGTGGTEAFF
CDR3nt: TGTGCCAGTAGTGTCGGGACAGGGGGCACTGAAGCTTTCTTT

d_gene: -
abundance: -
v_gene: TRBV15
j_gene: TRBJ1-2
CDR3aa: CATSRGKGGYGYTF
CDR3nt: TGTGCCACCAGCAGAGGGAAAGGGGGCTATGGCTACACCTTC

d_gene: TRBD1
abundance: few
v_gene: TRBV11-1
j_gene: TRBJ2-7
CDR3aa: CASSFTGGHEQYF
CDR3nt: TGTGCCAGCAGCTTTACAGGGGGCCACGAGCAGTACTTC

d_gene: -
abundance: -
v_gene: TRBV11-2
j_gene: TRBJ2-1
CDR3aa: CASSLEPTRGGAYNEQFF
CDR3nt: TGTGCCAGCAGCTTAGAACCCACCCGCGGCGGGGCCTACAATGAGCAGTTCTTC

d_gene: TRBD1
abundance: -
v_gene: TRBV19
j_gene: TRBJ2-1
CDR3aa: CATTGTGYQYEQFF
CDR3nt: TGTGCCACTACGGGGACAGGGTACCAATATGAGCAGTTCTTC

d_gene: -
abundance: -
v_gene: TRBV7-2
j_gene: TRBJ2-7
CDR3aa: CASSLVGTSAYEQYF
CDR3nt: TGTGCCAGCAGCTTAGTCGGGACATCAGCCTACGAGCAGTACTTC

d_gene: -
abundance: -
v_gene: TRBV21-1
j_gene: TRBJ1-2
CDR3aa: CASSTIRQGDYGYTF
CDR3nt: TGTGCCAGCAGCACCATACGACAGGGGGACTATGGCTACACCTTC

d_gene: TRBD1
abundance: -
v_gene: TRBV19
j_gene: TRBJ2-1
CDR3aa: CASRHDRANEQFF
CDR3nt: TGTGCCAGTAGACATGACAGGGCCAATGAGCAGTTCTTC

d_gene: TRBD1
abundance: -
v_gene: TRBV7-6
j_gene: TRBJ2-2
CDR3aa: CASSPTGTGYTGELFF
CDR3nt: TGTGCCAGCAGCCCCACCGGGACAGGGTACACCGGGGAGCTGTTTTTT

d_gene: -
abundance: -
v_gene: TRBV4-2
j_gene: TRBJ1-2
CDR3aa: CASSQETDSRTYGYTF
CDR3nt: TGTGCCAGCAGCCAAGAAACTGACAGTAGGACCTATGGCTACACCTTC

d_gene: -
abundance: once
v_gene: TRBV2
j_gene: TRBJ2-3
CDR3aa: CASSEMVWRGGTDTQYF
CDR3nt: TGTGCCAGCAGTGAAATGGTATGGCGGGGAGGCACAGATACGCAGTATTTT

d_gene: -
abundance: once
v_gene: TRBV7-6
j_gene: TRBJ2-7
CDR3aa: CASSLGGQPATYEQYF
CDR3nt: TGTGCCAGCAGCTTAGGCGGCCAACCAGCCACCTACGAGCAGTACTTC

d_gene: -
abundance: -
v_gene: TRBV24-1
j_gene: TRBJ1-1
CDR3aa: CATSIIRLTVDTEAFF
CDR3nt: TGTGCCACCAGTATCATCCGGTTGACAGTGGACACTGAAGCTTTCTTT

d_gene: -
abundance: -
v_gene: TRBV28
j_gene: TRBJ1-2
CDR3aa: CASSSGQRYGYTF
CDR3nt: TGTGCCAGCAGTTCTGGACAGCGTTATGGCTACACCTTC

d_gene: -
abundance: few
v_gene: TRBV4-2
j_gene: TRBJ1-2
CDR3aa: CASSQENRGYGYTF
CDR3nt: TGTGCCAGCAGCCAAGAGAACAGAGGGTATGGCTACACCTTC

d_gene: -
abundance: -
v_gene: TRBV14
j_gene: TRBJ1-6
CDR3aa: CASSQMGRGRSPLHF
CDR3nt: TGTGCCAGCAGCCAAATGGGGCGGGGTCGATCACCCCTCCACTTT

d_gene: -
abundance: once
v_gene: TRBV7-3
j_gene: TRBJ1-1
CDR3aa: CASSSAGDTEAFF
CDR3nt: TGTGCCAGCAGCTCTGCAGGGGACACTGAAGCTTTCTTT

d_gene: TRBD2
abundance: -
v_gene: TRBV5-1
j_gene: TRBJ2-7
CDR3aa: CASSAGTSGGYVYEQYF
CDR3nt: TGCGCCAGCAGCGCCGGGACTAGCGGGGGGTATGTCTACGAGCAGTACTTC

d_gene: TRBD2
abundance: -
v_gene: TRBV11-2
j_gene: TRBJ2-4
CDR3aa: CASSKTSGGANIQYF
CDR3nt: TGTGCCAGCAGCAAGACTAGCGGGGGGGCTAACATTCAGTACTTC

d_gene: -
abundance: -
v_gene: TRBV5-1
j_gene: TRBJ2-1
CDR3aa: CASSFGGTEINEQFF
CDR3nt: TGCGCCAGCAGCTTTGGAGGGACGGAGATCAATGAGCAGTTCTTC

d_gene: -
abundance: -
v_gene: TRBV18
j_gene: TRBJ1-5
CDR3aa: CASTENSNQPQHF
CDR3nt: TGTGCCAGCACAGAAAATAGCAATCAGCCCCAGCATTTT

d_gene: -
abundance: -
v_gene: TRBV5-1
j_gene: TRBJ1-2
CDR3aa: CASSLEIPSAGGYTF
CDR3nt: TGCGCCAGCAGCTTAGAAATTCCTTCGGCAGGGGGCTACACCTTC

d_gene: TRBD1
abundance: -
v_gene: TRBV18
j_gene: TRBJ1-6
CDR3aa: CASSPPGTRGDSPLHF
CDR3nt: TGTGCCAGCTCACCCCCTGGGACCAGGGGGGATTCACCCCTCCACTTT

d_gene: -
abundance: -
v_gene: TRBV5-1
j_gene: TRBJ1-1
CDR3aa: CATTIPGAFF
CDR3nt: TGCGCCACTACCATCCCGGGAGCTTTCTTT

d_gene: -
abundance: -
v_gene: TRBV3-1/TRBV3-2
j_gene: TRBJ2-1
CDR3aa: CASSQDRVSSYNEQFF
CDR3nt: TGTGCCAGCAGCCAAGATCGGGTTAGCTCCTACAATGAGCAGTTCTTC

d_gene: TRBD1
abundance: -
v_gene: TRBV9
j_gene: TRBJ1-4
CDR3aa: CASSAGTGVEKLFF
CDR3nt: TGTGCCAGCAGCGCAGGGACAGGGGTTGAAAAACTGTTTTTT

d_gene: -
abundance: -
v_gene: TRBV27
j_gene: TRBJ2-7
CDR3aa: CASSLGTKNEQYF
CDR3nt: TGTGCCAGCAGTTTAGGGACAAAGAACGAGCAGTACTTC

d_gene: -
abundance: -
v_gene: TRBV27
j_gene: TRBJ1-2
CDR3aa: CASSFGGGKGYTF
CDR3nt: TGTGCCAGCAGTTTTGGAGGTGGAAAGGGCTACACCTTC

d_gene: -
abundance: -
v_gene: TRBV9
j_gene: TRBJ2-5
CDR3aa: CASSVASEETQYF
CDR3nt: TGTGCCAGCAGCGTAGCTTCAGAAGAGACCCAGTACTTC

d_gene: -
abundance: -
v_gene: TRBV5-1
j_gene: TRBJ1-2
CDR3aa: CASSLGGTWDGYTF
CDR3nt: TGCGCCAGCAGCTTGGGAGGGACTTGGGACGGCTACACCTTC

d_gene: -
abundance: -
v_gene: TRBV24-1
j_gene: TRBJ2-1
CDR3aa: CATSDLGGLAAYNEQFF
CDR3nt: TGTGCCACCAGTGATTTGGGGGGGCTAGCGGCCTACAATGAGCAGTTCTTC

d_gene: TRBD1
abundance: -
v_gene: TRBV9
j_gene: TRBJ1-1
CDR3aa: CASSVGSGTGTGRVAFF
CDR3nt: TGTGCCAGCAGCGTAGGGTCGGGGACAGGGACCGGGCGCGTAGCTTTCTTT

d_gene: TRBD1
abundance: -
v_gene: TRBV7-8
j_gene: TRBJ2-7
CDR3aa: CASSSTGAAYEQYF
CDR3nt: TGTGCCAGCAGCTCGACAGGGGCCGCCTACGAGCAGTACTTC

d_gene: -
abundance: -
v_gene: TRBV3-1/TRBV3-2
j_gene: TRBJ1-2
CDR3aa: CASSQEGVGYTF
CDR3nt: TGTGCCAGCAGCCAAGAAGGGGTCGGCTACACCTTC

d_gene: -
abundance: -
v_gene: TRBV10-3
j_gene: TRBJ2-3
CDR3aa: CAISEGTLQGDTQYF
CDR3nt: TGTGCCATCAGTGAAGGGACTCTCCAAGGGGATACGCAGTATTTT

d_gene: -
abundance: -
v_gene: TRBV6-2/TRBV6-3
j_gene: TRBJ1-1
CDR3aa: CASSPLIGRMNTEAFF
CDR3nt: TGTGCCAGCAGCCCCTTAATTGGGAGAATGAACACTGAAGCTTTCTTT

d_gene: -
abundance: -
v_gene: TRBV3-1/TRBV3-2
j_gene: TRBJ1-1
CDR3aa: CASSSAGWAFF
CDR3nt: TGTGCCAGCTCATCGGCGGGATGGGCTTTCTTT

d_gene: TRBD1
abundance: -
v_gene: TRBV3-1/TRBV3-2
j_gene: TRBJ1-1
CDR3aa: CASSLRDRWKAFF
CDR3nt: TGTGCCAGCAGCCTCCGGGACAGGTGGAAAGCTTTCTTT